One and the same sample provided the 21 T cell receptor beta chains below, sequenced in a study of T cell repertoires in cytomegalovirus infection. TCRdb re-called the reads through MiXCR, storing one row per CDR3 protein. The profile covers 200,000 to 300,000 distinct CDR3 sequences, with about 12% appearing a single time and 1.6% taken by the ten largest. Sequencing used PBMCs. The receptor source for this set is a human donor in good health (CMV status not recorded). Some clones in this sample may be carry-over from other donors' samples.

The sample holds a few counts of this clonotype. CDR3 amino acids: CSVEGRSDTQYF. The CDR3, as DNA: TGCAGCGTTGAGGGAAGGTCAGATACGCAGTATTTT. The chain is built from TRBV29-1 and TRBJ2-3; no definite D call. The CDR3 covers 12 residues. With 3 bases removed from V and 4 bases from J, the gap between germline ends came to 8 bases. In germline, CDR1 is SQVTM, CDR2 ANQGSEA.

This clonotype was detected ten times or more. CDR3 sequence (DNA): TGTGCCAGTAGTTCAGGGAACGAGCAGTACTTC. This gives the protein CASSSGNEQYF. The chain couples TRBV19 to TRBJ2-7; weak D call: TRBD1 (5 bases). Trimming took 5 bases from V and 5 from J, leaving 7 bases between them. This CDR3 is 11 amino acids long. Germline V gene sequence: CDR1 LNHDA, CDR2 SQIVND (reference sequence).

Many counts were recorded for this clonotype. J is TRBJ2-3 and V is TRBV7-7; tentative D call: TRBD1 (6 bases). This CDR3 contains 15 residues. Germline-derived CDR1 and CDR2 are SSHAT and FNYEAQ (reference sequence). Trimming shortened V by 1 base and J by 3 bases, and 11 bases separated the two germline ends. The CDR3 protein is CASSLGSGVTDTQYF. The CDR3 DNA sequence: TGTGCCAGCAGCTTAGGTTCAGGGGTAACAGATACGCAGTATTTT.

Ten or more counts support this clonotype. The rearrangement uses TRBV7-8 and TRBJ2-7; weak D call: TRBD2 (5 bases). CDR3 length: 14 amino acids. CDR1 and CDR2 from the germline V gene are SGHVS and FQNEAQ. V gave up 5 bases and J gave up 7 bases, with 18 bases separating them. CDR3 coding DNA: TGTGCCAGCAGCCCGAGCCCGGGGTCTTATGAGCAGTACTTC. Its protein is CASSPSPGSYEQYF.

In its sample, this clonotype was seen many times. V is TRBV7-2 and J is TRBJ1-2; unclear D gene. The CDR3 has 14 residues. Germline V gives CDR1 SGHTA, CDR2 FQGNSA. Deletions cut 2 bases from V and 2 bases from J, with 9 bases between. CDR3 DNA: TGTGCCAGCAGCTTACAAGGGCAGAACTATGGCTACACCTTC. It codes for CASSLQGQNYGYTF.

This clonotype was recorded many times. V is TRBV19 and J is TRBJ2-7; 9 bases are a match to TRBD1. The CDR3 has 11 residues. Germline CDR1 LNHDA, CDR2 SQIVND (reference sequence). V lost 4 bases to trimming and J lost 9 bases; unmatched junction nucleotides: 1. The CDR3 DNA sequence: TGTGCCAGTAGTAGACAGGGGGTGCAGTACTTC. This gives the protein CASSRQGVQYF.

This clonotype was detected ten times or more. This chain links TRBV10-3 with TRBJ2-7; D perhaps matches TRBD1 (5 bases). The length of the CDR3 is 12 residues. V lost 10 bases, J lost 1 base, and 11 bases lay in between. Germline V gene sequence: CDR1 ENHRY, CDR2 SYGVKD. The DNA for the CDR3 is TGTGCCACCGTCGACAGTTCCTACGAGCAGTACTTC. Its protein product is CATVDSSYEQYF.

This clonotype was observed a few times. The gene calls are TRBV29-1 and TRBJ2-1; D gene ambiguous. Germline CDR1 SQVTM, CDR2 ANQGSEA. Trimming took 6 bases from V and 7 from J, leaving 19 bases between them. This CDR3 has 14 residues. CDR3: CSVSRRLSGNEQFF. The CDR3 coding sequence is TGCAGCGTATCCCGGAGACTTAGTGGAAATGAGCAGTTCTTC.

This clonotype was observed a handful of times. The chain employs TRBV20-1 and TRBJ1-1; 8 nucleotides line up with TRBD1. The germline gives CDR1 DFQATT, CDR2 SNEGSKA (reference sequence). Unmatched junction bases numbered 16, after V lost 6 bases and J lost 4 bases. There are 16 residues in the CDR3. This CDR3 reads CSAPIIQGADGTEAFF. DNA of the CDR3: TGCAGTGCCCCCATAATTCAGGGGGCTGATGGCACTGAAGCTTTCTTT.

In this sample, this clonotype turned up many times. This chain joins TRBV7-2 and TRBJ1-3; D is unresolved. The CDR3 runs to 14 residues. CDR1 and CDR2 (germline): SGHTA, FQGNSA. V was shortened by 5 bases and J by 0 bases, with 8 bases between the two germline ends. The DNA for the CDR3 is TGTGCCAGCAGCCCGACCAACTCTGGAAACACCATATATTTT. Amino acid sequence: CASSPTNSGNTIYF.

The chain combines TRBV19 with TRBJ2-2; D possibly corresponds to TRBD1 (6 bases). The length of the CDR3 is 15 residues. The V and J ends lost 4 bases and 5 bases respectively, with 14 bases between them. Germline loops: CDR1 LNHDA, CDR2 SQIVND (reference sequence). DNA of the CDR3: TGTGCCAGTAGTAGTGGGGGCGCGACGACCGGGGAGCTGTTTTTT. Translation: CASSSGGATTGELFF.

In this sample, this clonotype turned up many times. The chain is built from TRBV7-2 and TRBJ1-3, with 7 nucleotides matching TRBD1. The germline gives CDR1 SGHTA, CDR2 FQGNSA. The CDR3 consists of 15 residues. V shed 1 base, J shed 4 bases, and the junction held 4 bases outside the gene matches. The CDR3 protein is CASSLGRDRGNTIYF. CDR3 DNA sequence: TGTGCCAGCAGCTTAGGACGGGACAGAGGAAACACCATATATTTT.

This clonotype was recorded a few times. In nucleotides, the CDR3 is TGTGCCAGCAGTTTAAACCCGGGACTAGCGGTCCACGAGCAGTACTTC. Translating it yields CASSLNPGLAVHEQYF. The V gene is TRBV28, the J gene TRBJ2-7; 11 nucleotides match TRBD2. CDR1 is MDHEN and CDR2 is SYDVKM in the germline V gene. The ends lost 2 bases at V and 5 bases at J; junction bases unmatched: 8. The CDR3 covers 16 residues.

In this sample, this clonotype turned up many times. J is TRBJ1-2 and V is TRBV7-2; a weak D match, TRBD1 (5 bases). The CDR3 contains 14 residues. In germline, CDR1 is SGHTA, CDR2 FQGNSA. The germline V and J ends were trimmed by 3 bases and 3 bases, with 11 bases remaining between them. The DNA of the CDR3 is TGTGCCAGCAGCTTCTCCTTGGGGGACTATGGCTACACCTTC. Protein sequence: CASSFSLGDYGYTF.

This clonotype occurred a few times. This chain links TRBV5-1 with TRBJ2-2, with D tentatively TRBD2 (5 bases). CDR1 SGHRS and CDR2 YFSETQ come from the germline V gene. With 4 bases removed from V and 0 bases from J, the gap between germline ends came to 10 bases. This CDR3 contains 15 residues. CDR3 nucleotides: TGCGCCAGCAGCCTGCGACTAACGAACACCGGGGAGCTGTTTTTT. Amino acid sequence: CASSLRLTNTGELFF.

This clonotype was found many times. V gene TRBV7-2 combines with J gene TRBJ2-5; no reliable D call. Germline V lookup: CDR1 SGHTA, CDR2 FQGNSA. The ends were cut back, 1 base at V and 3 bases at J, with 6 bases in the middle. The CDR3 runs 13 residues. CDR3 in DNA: TGTGCCAGCAGCTTAGAACGGGAAGAGACCCAGTACTTC. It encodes CASSLEREETQYF.

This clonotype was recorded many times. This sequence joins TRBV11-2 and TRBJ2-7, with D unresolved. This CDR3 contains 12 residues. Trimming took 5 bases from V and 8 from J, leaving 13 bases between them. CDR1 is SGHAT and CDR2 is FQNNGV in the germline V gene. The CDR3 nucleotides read TGTGCCAGCAGCCGCTCTCCCGGGCAGCAGTACTTC. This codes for CASSRSPGQQYF. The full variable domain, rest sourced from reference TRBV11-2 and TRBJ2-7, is EAGVAQSPRYKIIEKRQSVAFWCNPISGHATLYWYQQILGQGPKLLIQFQNNGVVDDSQLPKDRFSAERLKGVDSTLKIQPAKLEDSAVYLCASSRSPGQQYFGPGTRLTVT.

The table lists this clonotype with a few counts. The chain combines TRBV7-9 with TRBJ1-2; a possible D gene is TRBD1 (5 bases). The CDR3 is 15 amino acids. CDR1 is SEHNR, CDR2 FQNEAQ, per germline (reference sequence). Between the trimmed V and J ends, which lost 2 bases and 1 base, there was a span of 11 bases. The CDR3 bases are TGTGCCAGCAGCTTAAGCCAGGGCCGTAACTATGGCTACACCTTC. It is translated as CASSLSQGRNYGYTF.

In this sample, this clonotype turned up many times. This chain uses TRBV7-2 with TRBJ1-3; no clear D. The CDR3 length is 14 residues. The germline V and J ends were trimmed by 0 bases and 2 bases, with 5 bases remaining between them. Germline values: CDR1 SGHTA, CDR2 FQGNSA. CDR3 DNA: TGTGCCAGCAGCTTAGCCCGTCCTGGAAACACCATATATTTT. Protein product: CASSLARPGNTIYF. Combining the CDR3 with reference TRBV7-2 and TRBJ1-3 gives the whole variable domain GAGVSQSPSNKVTEKGKDVELRCDPISGHTALYWYRQSLGQGLEFLIYFQGNSAPDKSGLPSDRFSAERTGGSVSTLTIQRTQQEDSAVYLCASSLARPGNTIYFGEGSWLTVV.

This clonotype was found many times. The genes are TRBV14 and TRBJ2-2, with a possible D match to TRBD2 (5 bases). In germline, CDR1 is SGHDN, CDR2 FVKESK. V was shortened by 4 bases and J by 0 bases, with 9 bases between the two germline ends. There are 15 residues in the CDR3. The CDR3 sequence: CASSRNGANTGELFF. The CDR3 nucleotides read TGTGCCAGCAGCCGAAACGGGGCGAACACCGGGGAGCTGTTTTTT.

The CDR3 sequence: CASSSTGGPYYEQYF. In nucleotides, the CDR3 is TGTGCCAGCAGTTCCACGGGGGGCCCCTACTACGAGCAGTACTTC. J is TRBJ2-7 and V is TRBV6-2 or TRBV6-3; weak D call: TRBD2 (7 bases). The germline gives CDR1 MNHEY, CDR2 SVGEGT. This CDR3 is 15 amino acids long. V was cut by 4 bases and J by 3 bases, with 16 bases left in between.